This T cell receptor beta chain was documented in a study of cytomegalovirus exposure and HLA in healthy donors. Researchers ran the PCR with 60 Vbeta and 13 Jbeta primers. Produced via immunoSEQ multiplex PCR; TCRdb's table is partial and in-frame only. The sample consists of fewer than 250,000 clones, over 80% of them appearing once. General study findings and limits: The majority of CMV-associated TCR beta chains were reported as apparently HLA-restricted in a later analysis. In terms of immune exposure information, only CMV serostatus was available. In a later analysis, HLA-associated TCR beta chains were more clonally expanded than equally common others. V- and J-gene trimming in TCR beta was tied to a missense DCLRE1C variant by an analysis performed later.

As to this clone: What it binds is unknown.

The CDR3 extends over 13 amino acids. V gave up 0 bases and J gave up 3 bases, with 5 bases separating them. Germline assignment: CDR1 SGDLS and CDR2 YYNGEE. The TCR originated in a man aged 40-49 years in good health and CMV-seropositive. The specimen sequenced was PBMCs. This chain uses TRBV9 with TRBJ2-3; D ambiguous. The CDR3 DNA reads as TGTGCCAGCAGCGTAGGACTTACAGATACGCAGTATTTT. This codes for CASSVGLTDTQYF.